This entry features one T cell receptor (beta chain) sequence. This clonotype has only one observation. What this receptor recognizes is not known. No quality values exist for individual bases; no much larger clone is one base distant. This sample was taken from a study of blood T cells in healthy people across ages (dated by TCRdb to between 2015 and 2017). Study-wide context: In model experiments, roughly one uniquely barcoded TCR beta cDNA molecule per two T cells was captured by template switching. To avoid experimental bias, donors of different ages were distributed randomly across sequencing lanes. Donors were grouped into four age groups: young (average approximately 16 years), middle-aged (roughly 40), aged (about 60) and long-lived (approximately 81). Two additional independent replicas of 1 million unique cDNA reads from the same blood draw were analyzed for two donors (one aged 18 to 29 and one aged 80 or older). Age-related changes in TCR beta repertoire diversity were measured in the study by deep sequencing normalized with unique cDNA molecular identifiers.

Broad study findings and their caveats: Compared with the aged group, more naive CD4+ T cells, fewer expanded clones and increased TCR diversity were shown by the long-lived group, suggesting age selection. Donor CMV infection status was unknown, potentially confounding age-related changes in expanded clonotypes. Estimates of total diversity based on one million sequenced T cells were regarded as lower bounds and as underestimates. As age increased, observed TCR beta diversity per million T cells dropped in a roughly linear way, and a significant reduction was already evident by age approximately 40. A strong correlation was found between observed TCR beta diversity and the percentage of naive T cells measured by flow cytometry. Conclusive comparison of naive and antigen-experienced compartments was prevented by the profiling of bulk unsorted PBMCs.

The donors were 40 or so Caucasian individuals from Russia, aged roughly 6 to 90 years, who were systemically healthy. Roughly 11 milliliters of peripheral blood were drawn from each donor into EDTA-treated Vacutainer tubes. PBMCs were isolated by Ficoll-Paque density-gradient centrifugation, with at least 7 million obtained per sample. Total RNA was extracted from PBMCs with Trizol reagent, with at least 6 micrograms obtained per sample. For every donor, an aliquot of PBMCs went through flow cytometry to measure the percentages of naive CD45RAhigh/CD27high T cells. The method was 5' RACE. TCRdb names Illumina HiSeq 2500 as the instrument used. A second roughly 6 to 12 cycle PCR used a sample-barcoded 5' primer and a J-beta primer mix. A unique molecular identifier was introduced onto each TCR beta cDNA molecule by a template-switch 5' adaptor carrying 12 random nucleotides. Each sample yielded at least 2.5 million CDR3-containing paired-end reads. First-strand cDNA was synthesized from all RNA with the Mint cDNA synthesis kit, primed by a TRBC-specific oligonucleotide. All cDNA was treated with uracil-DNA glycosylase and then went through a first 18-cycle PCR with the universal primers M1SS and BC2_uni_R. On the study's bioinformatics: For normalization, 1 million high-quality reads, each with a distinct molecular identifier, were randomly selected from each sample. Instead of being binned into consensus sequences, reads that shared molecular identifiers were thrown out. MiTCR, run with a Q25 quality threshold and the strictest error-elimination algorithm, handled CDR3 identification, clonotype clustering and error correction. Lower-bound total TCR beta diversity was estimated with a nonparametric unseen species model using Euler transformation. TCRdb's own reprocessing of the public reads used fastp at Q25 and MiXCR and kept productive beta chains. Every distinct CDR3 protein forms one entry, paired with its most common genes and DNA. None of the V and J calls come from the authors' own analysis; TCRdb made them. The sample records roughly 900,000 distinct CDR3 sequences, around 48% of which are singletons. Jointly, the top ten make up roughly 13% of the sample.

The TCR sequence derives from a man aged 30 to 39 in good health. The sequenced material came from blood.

The CDR3 corresponds to CASSIMTASYEQYF. The DNA sequence is TGTGCCAGCAGCATCATGACAGCCTCCTACGAGCAGTACTTC. The chain links TRBV5-5 with TRBJ2-7, and perhaps TRBD1 as D gene, on 5 matching bases. The CDR3 covers 14 residues, taking in both the cysteine and the phenylalanine. Only the CDR3 part of the read is kept: 42 bases, read in frame from the first base. Cut back by 4 bases and 0 bases, the V and J ends lie 11 bases apart. From the germline V gene (reference sequence), CDR1 is SGHKS and CDR2 is YYEKEE.